Sequencing of this T cell receptor beta chain was carried out in a study of sequential checkpoint blockade in melanoma. The overall study: Matched biopsies came pretreatment and at week 13 for approximately 20 patients.

General study results and limits: Clinical benefit was about 30 times likelier when tumor T-cell fraction and clonality increased. Tumor T-cell fraction and clonality correlated with PD-L1 and CD8+ counts.

Specified treatment: randomized to nivolumab then ipilimumab (arm A) or the reverse (arm B). DNA-damaging chemotherapy had not been given to any patient beforehand. Sequenced by immunoSEQ multiplex PCR; TCRdb stores in-frame clones only, minus some. The sample lists about 2,500 clones; around 30% were seen once. Germline V gives CDR1 SGHDN, CDR2 FVKESK. Trimming at V came to 1 base and at J to 13 bases, leaving 4 bases not matched to a gene. This CDR3 comprises 13 residues. Notes on this clone: Its antigen is unidentified.

This TCR came from a human donor with melanoma. Sample: tumor tissue (inferred from file names), taken from a patient given nivolumab and ipilimumab in sequence. The chain uses TRBV14 and TRBJ1-6, with TRBD1 identical over 7 bases. The CDR3 nucleotides read TGTGCCAGCAGCCAAGTCGAACAGGGGCCCCTCCACTTT. Translated: CASSQVEQGPLHF.